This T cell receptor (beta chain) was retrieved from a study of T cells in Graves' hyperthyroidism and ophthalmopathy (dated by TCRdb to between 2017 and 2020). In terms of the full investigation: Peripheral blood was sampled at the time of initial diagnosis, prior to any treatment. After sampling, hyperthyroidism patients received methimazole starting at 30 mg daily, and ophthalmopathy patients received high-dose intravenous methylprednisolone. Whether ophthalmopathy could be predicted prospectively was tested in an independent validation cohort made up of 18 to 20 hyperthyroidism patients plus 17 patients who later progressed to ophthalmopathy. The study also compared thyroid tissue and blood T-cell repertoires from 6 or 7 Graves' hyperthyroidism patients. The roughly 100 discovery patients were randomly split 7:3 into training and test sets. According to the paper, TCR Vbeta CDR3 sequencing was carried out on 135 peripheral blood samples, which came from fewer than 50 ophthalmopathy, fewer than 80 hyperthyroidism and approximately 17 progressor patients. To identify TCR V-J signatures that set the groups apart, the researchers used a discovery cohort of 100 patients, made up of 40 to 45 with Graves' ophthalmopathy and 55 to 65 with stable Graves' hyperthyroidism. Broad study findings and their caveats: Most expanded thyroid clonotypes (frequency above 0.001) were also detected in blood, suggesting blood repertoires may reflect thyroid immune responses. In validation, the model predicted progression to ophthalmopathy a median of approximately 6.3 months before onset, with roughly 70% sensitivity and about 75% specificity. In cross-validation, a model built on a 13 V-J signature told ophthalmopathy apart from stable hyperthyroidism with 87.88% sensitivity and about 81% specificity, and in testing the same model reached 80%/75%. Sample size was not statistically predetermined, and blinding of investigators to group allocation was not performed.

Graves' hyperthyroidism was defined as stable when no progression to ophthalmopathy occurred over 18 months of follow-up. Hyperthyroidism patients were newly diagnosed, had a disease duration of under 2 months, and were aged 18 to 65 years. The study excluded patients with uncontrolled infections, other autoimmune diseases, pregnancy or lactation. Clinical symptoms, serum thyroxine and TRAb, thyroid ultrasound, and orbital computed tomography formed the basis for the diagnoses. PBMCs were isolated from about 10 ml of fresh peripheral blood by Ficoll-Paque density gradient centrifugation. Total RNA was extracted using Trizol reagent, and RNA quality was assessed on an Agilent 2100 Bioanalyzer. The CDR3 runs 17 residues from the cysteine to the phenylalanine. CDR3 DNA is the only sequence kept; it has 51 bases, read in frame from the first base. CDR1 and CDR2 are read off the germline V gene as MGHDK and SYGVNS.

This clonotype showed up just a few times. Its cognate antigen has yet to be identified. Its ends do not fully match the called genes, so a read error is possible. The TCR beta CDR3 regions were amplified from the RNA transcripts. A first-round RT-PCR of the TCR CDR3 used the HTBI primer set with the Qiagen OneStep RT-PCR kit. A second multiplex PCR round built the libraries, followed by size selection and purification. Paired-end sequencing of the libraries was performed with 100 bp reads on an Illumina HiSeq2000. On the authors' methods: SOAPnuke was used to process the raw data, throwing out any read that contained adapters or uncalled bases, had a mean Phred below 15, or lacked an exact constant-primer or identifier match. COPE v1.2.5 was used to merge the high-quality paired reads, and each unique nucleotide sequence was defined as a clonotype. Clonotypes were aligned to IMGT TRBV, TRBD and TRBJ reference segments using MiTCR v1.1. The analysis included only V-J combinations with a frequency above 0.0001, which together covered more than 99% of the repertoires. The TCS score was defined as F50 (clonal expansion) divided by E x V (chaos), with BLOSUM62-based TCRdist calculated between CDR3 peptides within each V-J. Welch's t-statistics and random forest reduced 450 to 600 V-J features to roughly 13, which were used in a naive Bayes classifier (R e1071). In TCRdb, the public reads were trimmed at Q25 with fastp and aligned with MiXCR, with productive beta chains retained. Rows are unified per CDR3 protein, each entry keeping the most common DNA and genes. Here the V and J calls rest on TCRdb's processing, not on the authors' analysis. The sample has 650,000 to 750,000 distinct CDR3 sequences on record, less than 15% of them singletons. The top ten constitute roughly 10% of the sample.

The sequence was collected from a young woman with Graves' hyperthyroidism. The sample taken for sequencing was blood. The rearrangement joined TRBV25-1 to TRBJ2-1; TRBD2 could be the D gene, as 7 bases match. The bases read TGTGCCAACAGTGAATCCCTACGGGGGGCTAGCGGCAATGAGCAGTTCTTC. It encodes CANSESLRGASGNEQFF.